This entry lists 17 T cell receptor beta chains sequenced from one sample in a study of blood T cell repertoires in COVID-19. The assay was immunoSEQ multiplex PCR, and TCRdb's table has in-frame clones only and misses some. The sample lists 18,000 or so clones; 80% to 90% were seen once. The sequencing input was peripheral blood. The receptors originated from a human donor with active COVID-19. The donor label of this sample is uncertain.

V usage is TRBV7-2 and J usage is TRBJ2-1; 8 nucleotides match TRBD2. Unmatched junction bases numbered 12, after V lost 1 base and J lost 7 bases. The CDR3 contains 17 residues. Germline V gene data show CDR1 as SGHTA and CDR2 as FQGNSA. The CDR3 DNA is TGTGCCAGCAGCTTAGTGGGACGGACTAGCAACGTGAATGAGCAGTTCTTC. It codes for CASSLVGRTSNVNEQFF. Full variable domain (remainder filled in from reference TRBV7-2 and TRBJ2-1): GAGVSQSPSNKVTEKGKDVELRCDPISGHTALYWYRQSLGQGLEFLIYFQGNSAPDKSGLPSDRFSAERTGGSVSTLTIQRTQQEDSAVYLCASSLVGRTSNVNEQFFGPGTRLTVL.

The chain couples TRBV29-1 to TRBJ1-6, with TRBD1 matching 7 bases. This CDR3 spans 14 amino acids. Germline trimming cut 4 bases from V and 5 bases from J; bases unmatched to any gene: 5. Germline CDR1 SQVTM, CDR2 ANQGSEA. In DNA form, the CDR3 reads TGCAGCGTTGCATTTGGACAGGATAATTCACCCCTCCACTTT. Amino acids: CSVAFGQDNSPLHF.

The V and J genes are TRBV10-3 and TRBJ2-3; tentatively, D is TRBD2 (7 bases). V lost 8 bases and J 2 bases, leaving 11 bases between the germline ends. The germline V gene has CDR1 ENHRY and CDR2 SYGVKD. The CDR3 totals 13 residues. The CDR3 DNA follows: TGTGCCATCGCGGGGGCCGACACAGATACGCAGTATTTT. It yields the protein CAIAGADTDTQYF.

CDR3 sequence reads: CSGRDSSSYNEQFF. The CDR3 bases are TGCAGCGGAAGGGACAGCAGCTCCTACAATGAGCAGTTCTTC. The chain carries TRBV29-1 and TRBJ2-1, with 7 bases lining up with TRBD1. This CDR3 is 14 amino acids long. Germline assignment: CDR1 SQVTM and CDR2 ANQGSEA. V gave up 7 bases and J gave up 0 bases; unmatched junction bases: 6.

This clone appeared a single time. The chain links TRBV25-1 to TRBJ1-2; D unresolved. V was shortened by 5 bases and J by 0 bases, with 13 bases between the two germline ends. This CDR3 contains 15 residues. CDR1 and CDR2 from the germline V gene are MGHDK and SYGVNS. CDR3 region: CASSFSGSANYGYTF. The CDR3 bases are TGTGCCAGCAGTTTTTCGGGTTCAGCTAACTATGGCTACACCTTC.

In its sample, this clone was seen a few times. V is TRBV7-5 and J is TRBJ2-2; the table assigns TRBD1, which was not confirmed against the DNA. TRBV7-5 is a pseudogene locus. This CDR3 comprises 18 residues. This CDR3 reads CARSSYPPGQGTSGELFF. In nucleotides, the CDR3 is TGTGCCAGAAGCTCTTACCCCCCCGGACAGGGGACGTCCGGGGAGCTGTTTTTT.

V is TRBV2 and J is TRBJ2-5; 10 bases agree with TRBD2. The length of the CDR3 is 16 residues. The junction had 4 bases not matched to a gene; V was cut back by 3 bases and J by 0 bases. CDR1 and CDR2 (germline): SNHLY, FYNNEI. The DNA for the CDR3 is TGTGCCAGCAGTGATATTCTAGCGGGGGACCAAGAGACCCAGTACTTC. Translated: CASSDILAGDQETQYF.

V gene TRBV7-3 combines with J gene TRBJ2-7, with 7 bases identical to TRBD1. Germline lookup yields CDR1 SGHTA and CDR2 FQGTGA. V lost 0 bases, J lost 4 bases, and 6 bases stayed unmatched. CDR3 size: 15 residues. CDR3 nucleotide sequence: TGTGCCAGCAGCTTAACGCCAGGGGGACCGTACGAGCAGTACTTC. As protein: CASSLTPGGPYEQYF. Full variable domain (missing parts from reference TRBV7-3 and TRBJ2-7): GAGVSQTPSNKVTEKGKYVELRCDPISGHTALYWYRQSLGQGPEFLIYFQGTGAADDSGLPNDRFFAVRPEGSVSTLKIQRTERGDSAVYLCASSLTPGGPYEQYFGPGTRLTVT.

The chain is built from TRBV7-3 and TRBJ2-7; TRBD1 matches 7 bases. This CDR3 comprises 17 residues. The J segment lost 6 bases and the V segment lost 0 bases, leaving 14 bases of the junction unmatched. CDR1 SGHTA and CDR2 FQGTGA come from the germline V gene. The CDR3 reads CASSLTRQGVRYREQYF. DNA of the CDR3: TGTGCCAGCAGCTTAACCCGCCAGGGGGTTCGATATCGCGAGCAGTACTTC.

This clone was recorded only once. The CDR3 loop reads CSASSTGGRTDTQYF. For the CDR3, the DNA is TGCAGTGCTAGTAGTACAGGGGGTAGAACAGATACGCAGTATTTT. The chain is built from TRBV20-1 and TRBJ2-3, with TRBD1 matching 8 bases. The CDR3 extends over 15 amino acids. Losses at the gene ends were 3 bases for V and 3 bases for J; bases not matched to a gene: 8. Per germline, CDR1 DFQATT and CDR2 SNEGSKA (reference sequence).

The V gene is TRBV6-6, the J gene TRBJ2-5; D is possibly TRBD2 (5 bases). CDR3 length: 16 amino acids. Trimming cost V 3 bases and J 5 bases, with 19 bases left between them. From germline, CDR1 is MNHNY and CDR2 SVGAGI (reference sequence). CDR3 DNA: TGTGCCAGCAGTTATGGGGTAGGACTCCAGTGGGAGACCCAGTACTTC. It encodes CASSYGVGLQWETQYF.

V usage is TRBV30 and J usage is TRBJ2-3; maybe TRBD2 (6 bases). V was pared by 2 bases and J by 1 base, with 10 bases between. Germline CDR1 and CDR2: GTSNPN and SVGIG (reference sequence). CDR3 length: 14 amino acids. The CDR3 DNA reads TGTGCCTGGAGTATATGGGGGGGCACAGATACGCAGTATTTT. Its protein product is CAWSIWGGTDTQYF.

The chain couples TRBV7-3 to TRBJ2-7; 7 bases match TRBD1. Germline values: CDR1 SGHTA, CDR2 FQGTGA. This CDR3 has 14 residues. V was clipped by 2 bases and J by 5 bases; unmatched bases: 6. This CDR3 is CASSLFGTDNEQYF. The CDR3 nucleotides read TGTGCCAGCAGCTTATTTGGGACAGACAACGAGCAGTACTTC.

The chain couples TRBV30 to TRBJ1-5, with 9 nucleotides matching TRBD1. The V and J ends lost 5 bases and 7 bases, in that order; junction bases with no gene match: 6. This CDR3 spans 13 amino acids. The V gene's germline CDR1 is GTSNPN and CDR2 SVGIG (reference sequence). This CDR3 reads CAWSGQGKQPQHF. In nucleotides, the CDR3 is TGTGCCTGGTCGGGACAGGGTAAGCAGCCCCAGCATTTT.

This chain uses TRBV4-1 with TRBJ2-1; no clear D. Trimming took 0 bases from V and 2 from J, leaving 14 bases between them. The germline CDR1 and CDR2 sequences are MGHRA and YSYEKL. This CDR3 has 17 residues. This chain's CDR3 is CASSQDSRLEAYNEQFF. In DNA form, the CDR3 reads TGCGCCAGCAGCCAAGACTCGAGGTTAGAAGCCTACAATGAGCAGTTCTTC.

V is TRBV24-1 and J is TRBJ2-3, with D possibly matching TRBD2 (5 bases). This CDR3 has 11 residues. CDR1 is KGHDR, CDR2 SFDVKD, per germline. With 9 bases removed from V and 9 bases from J, the gap between germline ends came to 12 bases. The CDR3 sequence is CATLTRGTQYF. The CDR3, as DNA: TGTGCCACCCTCACTCGGGGAACGCAGTATTTT.

The CDR3 region is CASGRVGQPQHF. The CDR3 DNA follows: TGTGCCAGCGGGAGGGTGGGTCAGCCCCAGCATTTT. The chain has TRBV28 and TRBJ1-5; D is uncertain. The germline CDR1 and CDR2 sequences are MDHEN and SYDVKM. The CDR3 length is 12 residues. With 8 bases removed from V and 6 bases from J, the gap between germline ends came to 11 bases.